The next 11 T cell receptor beta chains were all read from a single sample in a study of blood T cell repertoires in COVID-19. Generated by immunoSEQ multiplex PCR, the TCRdb table keeps only in-frame clones and is missing some. This sample carries fewer than 350,000 clones, around nine tenths of them seen once, and the ten largest clones take around 14%. Sequenced input: peripheral blood. These receptors all come from an older woman with COVID-19, enrolled during active disease.

The V call is TRBV4-3, the J call TRBJ1-5; TRBD1 aligns across 8 bases. Germline V CDR1 and CDR2: LGHNA, YSLEER. The junction had 4 bases not matched to a gene; V was cut back by 3 bases and J by 6 bases. CDR3 length equals 14 residues. CDR3 nucleotide sequence: TGCGCCAGCAGCCAGGACAGGGTAGGTCAGCCCCAGCATTTT. Its translation is CASSQDRVGQPQHF.

The rearrangement uses TRBV11-2 and TRBJ2-2, with D perhaps TRBD2 (7 bases). V dropped 6 bases and J dropped 6 bases, with 20 bases sitting between them. This CDR3 comprises 16 residues. The V gene's germline CDR1 is SGHAT and CDR2 FQNNGV. The DNA for the CDR3 is TGTGCCAGCAGATTAAGTGGGAGGGGGAAAGCCGGGGAGCTGTTTTTT. Translation gives CASRLSGRGKAGELFF.

The chain has TRBV19 and TRBJ1-5; weak D call: TRBD1 (5 bases). Germline values: CDR1 LNHDA, CDR2 SQIVND (reference sequence). V lost 7 bases and J 6 bases, leaving 13 bases between the germline ends. The CDR3 runs to 13 residues. CDR3 in DNA: TGTGCCAGTATGGGCAGGGAAGGTCAGCCCCAGCATTTT. Encoded protein: CASMGREGQPQHF.

This sequence joins TRBV6-2 or TRBV6-3 and TRBJ1-3; D remains unclear. The CDR3 has 16 amino acids. V lost 0 bases to trimming and J lost 2 bases, with 11 bases between them. Germline lookup yields CDR1 MNHEY and CDR2 SVGEGT. CDR3 protein: CASSYSIGETGNTIYF. For the CDR3, the DNA is TGTGCCAGCAGTTACTCGATCGGGGAAACTGGAAACACCATATATTTT.

The rearrangement joins TRBV4-1 to TRBJ1-1; TRBD1 is a possible D gene (6 bases). Germline assignment: CDR1 MGHRA and CDR2 YSYEKL. The CDR3 has 14 residues. Trimming took 0 bases from V and 1 from J, leaving 6 bases between them. The DNA of the CDR3 is TGCGCCAGCAGCCAAGACAGGGGGAACACTGAAGCTTTCTTT. Protein sequence: CASSQDRGNTEAFF.

The chain employs TRBV6-5 and TRBJ2-3; D is undetermined. CDR1 and CDR2 (germline): MNHEY, SVGAGI. V gave up 0 bases and J gave up 6 bases, with 7 bases separating them. The CDR3 length is 13 residues. CDR3 bases: TGTGCCAGCAGTTACTCGAGACTCGATACGCAGTATTTT. The encoded protein is CASSYSRLDTQYF.

The CDR3 here is CASRRMSTDTQYF. CDR3 coding DNA: TGTGCCAGCAGGAGGATGAGCACAGATACGCAGTATTTT. The gene calls are TRBV9 and TRBJ2-3; no reliable D call. In germline, CDR1 is SGDLS, CDR2 YYNGEE. The germline V and J ends were trimmed by 5 bases and 0 bases, with 7 bases remaining between them. There are 13 residues in the CDR3.

The rearrangement uses TRBV3-1 (or the pseudogene TRBV3-2) and TRBJ2-7; D gene unclear. The CDR3 runs 17 residues. From germline, CDR1 is LGHDT and CDR2 YNNKEL (reference sequence). Trimming took off 0 bases at V and 0 bases at J, with 15 bases between the two ends. CDR3 DNA sequence: TGTGCCAGCAGCCAAGATGCGGCGCGGTCAAGCTCCTACGAGCAGTACTTC. Translating it yields CASSQDAARSSSYEQYF.

This clone was picked up one time. The V gene is TRBV2, the J gene TRBJ1-2; the match to TRBD1 covers 8 bases. Germline CDR1 SNHLY, CDR2 FYNNEI. Unmatched junction bases numbered 2, after V lost 5 bases and J lost 3 bases. The CDR3 loop spans 13 amino acids. The CDR3 loop is CASSLQGDYGYTF. In nucleotides, the CDR3 is TGTGCCAGCAGTCTACAGGGGGACTATGGCTACACCTTC. Using reference TRBV2 and TRBJ1-2 for the parts outside the CDR3, the full variable domain is EPEVTQTPSHQVTQMGQEVILRCVPISNHLYFYWYRQILGQKVEFLVSFYNNEISEKSEIFDDQFSVERPDGSNFTLKIRSTKLEDSAMYFCASSLQGDYGYTFGSGTRLTVV.

V is TRBV28 and J is TRBJ1-2, with unresolved D. Trimming stripped 9 bases from V and 1 base from J, with 12 bases between. This CDR3 has 13 amino acids. Germline V gives CDR1 MDHEN, CDR2 SYDVKM. The CDR3 DNA reads as TGTGCCAGTCAAGACACCCTTAACTATGGCTACACCTTC. This translates into CASQDTLNYGYTF.

This clone has just a few counts. CDR3 DNA: TGCGCCAGCAGCCTGACCATGGCAGGGGGCACTGAAGCTTTCTTT. Protein sequence: CASSLTMAGGTEAFF. V gene TRBV4-3 combines with J gene TRBJ1-1; 7 bases are a match to TRBD1. Germline V CDR1 and CDR2: LGHNA, YSLEER. J lost 4 bases, V lost 4 bases, and 9 bases had no gene match. The CDR3 has 15 residues.